Listed here is a single TCR beta chain. The sample comes from a study of blood T cell repertoires in COVID-19. Study in general: The origin of the acute and convalescent COVID-19 samples was the United States, Italy and Spain.

The protocol was immunoSEQ multiplex PCR, while the TCRdb copy is restricted to in-frame clones and leaves out a portion. This sample has about 280,000 clones; 88% occur once, and the top ten carry roughly 2%. CDR3 length: 15 amino acids. Germline V CDR1 and CDR2: MDHEN, SYDVKM. V lost 2 bases and J lost 0, with 10 bases in between. The chain recombines TRBV28 with TRBJ2-5; TRBD1 is a possible D gene (6 bases). Sequencing was performed on PBMCs or T cells enriched from blood (not recorded which). This clonotype originated in a woman aged 55-69 years in a cohort exposed to, infected with or recovered from COVID-19 (not recorded which). The CDR3 loop is CASSLPQGNQETQYF. As DNA, the CDR3 is TGTGCCAGCAGTTTACCACAGGGTAACCAAGAGACCCAGTACTTC. Drawing the rest from reference TRBV28 and TRBJ2-5, the complete variable domain is DVKVTQSSRYLVKRTGEKVFLECVQDMDHENMFWYRQDPGLGLRLIYFSYDVKMKEKGDIPEGYSVSREKKERFSLILESASTNQTSMYLCASSLPQGNQETQYFGPGTRLLVL.